The 9 T cell receptor beta chains below all came from one sample that was sequenced in a study of Ad26.COV2.S vaccination and SARS-CoV-2 variants. Treatment reported: 15 to 20 received Ad26.COV2.S at low or high dose, single or two shots; 5 received placebo; per-sample allocation not given. Collection of samples fell on day 63 after the first vaccine or placebo injection. Data came from immunoSEQ multiplex PCR; TCRdb stores just in-frame clones and leaves some out. This table has some 320,000 clones, more than 70% appearing once. The sample was peripheral blood, taken in a trial of Ad26.COV2.S vaccine versus placebo. The receptors come from a person between 18 and 65 years old who received the Ad26.COV2.S COVID-19 vaccine or a placebo.

V gene TRBV25-1 combines with J gene TRBJ1-1, with 10 bases matching TRBD1. V trimming: 2 bases; J trimming: 5 bases; junction bases outside the gene matches: 8. Germline lookup yields CDR1 MGHDK and CDR2 SYGVNS. The CDR3 is 16 residues long. CDR3 residues: CASSERGQGRRTEAFF. The CDR3, as DNA: TGTGCCAGCAGTGAACGGGGACAGGGGCGTCGGACTGAAGCTTTCTTT.

The DNA of the CDR3 is TGTGCCTGGACGACTAGCGGATACAATGAGCAGTTCTTC. Protein sequence: CAWTTSGYNEQFF. The chain carries TRBV30 and TRBJ2-1; 9 bases line up with TRBD2. The CDR3 is 13 residues long. J was trimmed by 4 bases and V by 4 bases; bases with no gene match: 2. Germline CDR1 is GTSNPN and CDR2 is SVGIG (reference sequence).

The rearrangement links TRBV7-2 to TRBJ1-5; no clear D. CDR3 length equals 15 residues. Per germline, CDR1 SGHTA and CDR2 FQGNSA. The V end lost 1 base, the J end lost 6 bases, and 13 bases lay between the germline ends. CDR3 bases: TGTGCCAGCAGCTTAGTGGTCAAGCTGGGTCAGCCCCAGCATTTT. Translation gives CASSLVVKLGQPQHF. The full variable domain, completed using reference TRBV7-2 and TRBJ1-5, is GAGVSQSPSNKVTEKGKDVELRCDPISGHTALYWYRQSLGQGLEFLIYFQGNSAPDKSGLPSDRFSAERTGGSVSTLTIQRTQQEDSAVYLCASSLVVKLGQPQHFGDGTRLSIL.

This chain connects TRBV5-4 to TRBJ2-3; 11 bases map to TRBD2. After removal of 2 bases from V and 2 bases from J, the junction contained 7 bases not matched to a gene. The CDR3 sequence is 17 residues long. Germline V CDR1 and CDR2: SGHNT, YYREEE (reference sequence). The CDR3 loop is CASSLRTTSGATDTQYF. The CDR3 DNA reads TGTGCCAGCAGCTTAAGAACGACTAGCGGGGCCACAGATACGCAGTATTTT.

The chain has TRBV4-1 and TRBJ1-5; no clear D. The CDR3 has 12 residues. Trimming removed 0 bases from V and 11 bases from J, with 8 bases in between. Germline assignment: CDR1 MGHRA and CDR2 YSYEKL. Written as DNA, the CDR3 is TGCGCCAGCAGCCAAGACGGGAAGTCCCAGCATTTT. Translation: CASSQDGKSQHF.

This chain uses TRBV18 with TRBJ2-7; D is unresolved. The CDR3 extends over 13 amino acids. The V and J ends lost 0 bases and 10 bases respectively, with 13 bases between them. The germline gives CDR1 KGHSH, CDR2 LQKENI. For the CDR3, the DNA is TGTGCCAGCTCACCACCCGGGCTTCTCGACCAGTACTTC. It codes for CASSPPGLLDQYF.

The genes are TRBV20-1 and TRBJ2-7, with D maybe TRBD1 (6 bases). V shed 3 bases and J shed 1 base, with 13 bases lying between them. CDR3 length: 14 amino acids. Germline CDR1 reads DFQATT; CDR2 reads SNEGSKA (reference sequence). CDR3 protein: CSASGDKLSYEQYF. In nucleotides, the CDR3 is TGCAGTGCTAGTGGGGACAAACTTTCCTACGAGCAGTACTTC.

The V and J genes are TRBV5-4 and TRBJ1-1; 9 nucleotides agree with TRBD1. The CDR3 totals 14 residues. J lost 3 bases, V lost 2 bases, and 2 bases had no gene match. Germline V gives CDR1 SGHNT, CDR2 YYREEE (reference sequence). CDR3: CASSFDRGYTEAFF. The CDR3 region has the DNA TGTGCCAGCAGCTTCGACAGGGGGTACACTGAAGCTTTCTTT.

This chain joins TRBV6-5 and TRBJ1-1; D is unresolved. The CDR3 extends over 15 amino acids. CDR1 is MNHEY, CDR2 SVGAGI, per germline. V lost 10 bases to trimming and J lost 5 bases, with 23 bases between them. The CDR3 DNA sequence: TGTGCCACGCTAGATCGTGGGGTATCTAGGACTGAAGCTTTCTTT. As protein: CATLDRGVSRTEAFF.